This T cell receptor beta chain was captured by sequencing in a study of T cell responses to AZD1222 COVID-19 vaccine. Points from the study as a whole: The sample set comprised mostly white British donors with more females, and clonal diversity was possibly underestimated. Mapped onto spike, vaccine-associated CD4 TCRs spanned it and were dominant at 160-218 and 743-854.

Clones were read by immunoSEQ multiplex PCR, and TCRdb kept only the in-frame ones, dropping some. There are about 110,000 clones in the sample; 80% to 95% occur only once, and roughly 1.1% lies in the top ten. In its sample, this clone was seen once. Its antigen is unidentified. The CDR3 sequence is 15 residues long. Germline loops: CDR1 MNHEY, CDR2 SMNVEV (reference sequence). With 8 bases removed from V and 3 bases from J, the gap between germline ends came to 16 bases. Sample: peripheral blood, taken on day 0 of AZD1222 vaccination. The sequence was collected from an adult in good health. This chain joins TRBV27 and TRBJ2-2; D not certain. This CDR3 is CASSSVRYDTGELFF. The DNA of the CDR3 is TGTGCCAGCTCATCAGTCCGGTATGACACCGGGGAGCTGTTTTTT.